Listed below are T cell receptor beta chains from one sample, sequenced in a study of blood T cell repertoires in COVID-19. Using immunoSEQ multiplex PCR, the repertoire was profiled, and TCRdb retains in-frame clones only, with some absent. The table records about 310,000 clones, 70% to 90% of them present only once. What was sequenced was PBMCs or T cells enriched from blood (not recorded which). Receptors originate from a man aged 25 to 45 who had recovered from COVID-19. Both conserved end residues are part of each CDR3.

j_gene,len,v_gene,CDR3aa
TRBJ1-5,14,TRBV18,CASSPGTEYQPQHF
TRBJ2-6,14,TRBV11-2,CASSLASGANVLTF
TRBJ1-2,12,TRBV19,CASSFPGDGYTF
TRBJ2-7,10,TRBV20-1,CSAGDYEQYF
TRBJ2-5,15,TRBV5-1,CASSLGLAGGETQYF
TRBJ2-1,16,TRBV7-6,CASSLAPAGGYNEQFF
TRBJ1-4,14,TRBV5-1,CASSLQGLAEKLFF
TRBJ2-2,16,TRBV4-2,CASSQGLAGNTGELFF
TRBJ1-2,16,TRBV18,CASSPSQYRPGYGYTF
TRBJ2-1,14,TRBV30,CAWTRRDRDNEQFF
TRBJ1-2,11,TRBV6-5,CATTGDYGYTF
TRBJ1-1,16,TRBV18,CASSPAGGQMNTEAFF
TRBJ1-1,15,TRBV9,CASSARGTGGNEAFF
TRBJ2-1,14,TRBV27,CASSLRLAYNEQFF
TRBJ1-2,16,TRBV16,CASSHRDSGANYGYTF
TRBJ1-2,13,TRBV3-1/TRBV3-2,CASSQGQFYGYTF
TRBJ1-2,16,TRBV2,CASSEGPRARGDGYTF
TRBJ2-2,15,TRBV7-3,CASSRGQANTGELFF
TRBJ2-1,14,TRBV27,CASRGGGARNEQFF
TRBJ2-5,16,TRBV18,CASSPPSIGALETQYF
TRBJ2-3,17,TRBV24-1,CATSPGTGRMPADTQYF
TRBJ2-1,14,TRBV6-5,CASSPGGGYNEQFF
TRBJ1-6,13,TRBV6-5,CASTLLGGAPLHF
TRBJ1-6,14,TRBV2,CATTQGIYNSPLHF
TRBJ1-2,18,TRBV10-3,CATNFGAIKEVRVYGYTF
TRBJ1-2,14,TRBV5-6,CASSFGTGVYGYTF
TRBJ2-7,15,TRBV3-1/TRBV3-2,CASRGRGTSGYEQYF
TRBJ2-3,13,TRBV11-1,CASSFQGIDTQYF
TRBJ1-2,15,TRBV20-1,CSASKQGARGYGYTF
TRBJ2-1,14,TRBV27,CASSLFDRYNEQFF
TRBJ1-2,14,TRBV2,CASIQAEGAGGYTF
TRBJ2-1,16,TRBV4-2,CASSQDPAGGPDEQFF
TRBJ2-5,16,TRBV5-8,CASSSGQGALEETQYF
TRBJ2-2,16,TRBV18,CASSPSETVNTGELFF
TRBJ2-5,14,TRBV7-3,CASSLTAYQETQYF
TRBJ1-2,16,TRBV5-1,CASSLGTGGRGNGYTF
TRBJ1-6,14,TRBV7-3,CASSLGTVNSPLHF
TRBJ2-7,16,TRBV5-4,CASSPGLAGPSYEQYF
TRBJ2-5,14,TRBV7-7,CAIGTSGGQETQYF
TRBJ2-3,14,TRBV9,CASSVAGGPDTQYF
TRBJ1-1,16,TRBV19,CASSSLNRGLDTEAFF
TRBJ1-2,11,TRBV11-2,CASSRGGGYTF
TRBJ1-4,14,TRBV30,CAWRDGATNEKLFF
TRBJ2-1,13,TRBV5-1,CASSLAVVNEQFF
TRBJ1-5,15,TRBV19,CASSIGSYSNQPQHF
TRBJ2-2,13,TRBV7-3,CASSSDNTGELFF
TRBJ2-1,15,TRBV3-1/TRBV3-2,CASSLDAGGHNEQFF
TRBJ1-6,14,TRBV6-5,CASSSATGNSPLHF
TRBJ1-5,13,TRBV20-1,CSASSQGSQPQHF
TRBJ2-1,15,TRBV2,CASTMGQGRYNEQFF
TRBJ1-2,19,TRBV4-1,CASSYIRSGFGGGIYGYTF
TRBJ2-2,16,TRBV6-5,CASSYTTRRYTGELFF
TRBJ2-7,14,TRBV25-1,CASTSQGSFSEQYF